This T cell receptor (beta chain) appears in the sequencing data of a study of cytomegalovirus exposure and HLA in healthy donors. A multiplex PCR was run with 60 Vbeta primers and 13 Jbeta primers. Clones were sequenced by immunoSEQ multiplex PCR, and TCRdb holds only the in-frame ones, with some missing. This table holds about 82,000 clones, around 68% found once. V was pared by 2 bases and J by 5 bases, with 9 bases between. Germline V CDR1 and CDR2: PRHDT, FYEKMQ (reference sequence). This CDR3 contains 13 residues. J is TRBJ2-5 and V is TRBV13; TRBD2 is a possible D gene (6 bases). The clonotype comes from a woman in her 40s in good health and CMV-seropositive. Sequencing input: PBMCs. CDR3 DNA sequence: TGTGCCAGCAGCTTAAAGGGGAGGGAGACCCAGTACTTC. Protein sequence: CASSLKGRETQYF. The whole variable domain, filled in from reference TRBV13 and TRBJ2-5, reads AAGVIQSPRHLIKEKRETATLKCYPIPRHDTVYWYQQGPGQDPQFLISFYEKMQSDKGSIPDRFSAQQFSDYHSELNMSSLELGDSALYFCASSLKGRETQYFGPGTRLLVL.